The rows below give T cell receptor beta chains drawn from one sample of a study of T-cell reconstitution after alpha-beta-depleted transplantation in children. TCRdb re-analysed the PCR reads in MiXCR, keeping a single row per CDR3 protein. The repertoire includes 500,000 to 600,000 distinct CDR3 sequences, approximately 32% of them detected once, and 2% to 2.5% sits in the top ten. The source was PBMCs from the stem cell graft donor, collected from the stem cell graft. These TCRs come from a human donor who donated a stem cell graft to a child with aplastic anemia. CDR3s include the opening cysteine and the closing phenylalanine or tryptophan. The D gene is left open where the match is weak. A clone size is listed for some rows: how often the clone was seen (once, few, many), or a class if it is expanded.

len | j_gene | v_gene | d_gene | abundance | CDR3aa | CDR3nt
14 | TRBJ2-1 | TRBV18 | TRBD2 | NA | CASSRTSGSDEQFF | TGTGCCAGCTCGCGGACTAGCGGGAGCGATGAGCAGTTCTTC
15 | TRBJ2-7 | TRBV12-3/TRBV12-4 | TRBD1 | NA | CASSFETGGSYEQYF | TGTGCCAGCAGTTTTGAGACAGGGGGCTCTTACGAGCAGTACTTC
12 | TRBJ1-4 | TRBV11-2 | NA | NA | CASSLIPEKLFF | TGTGCCAGCAGCTTAATCCCCGAAAAACTGTTTTTT
14 | TRBJ1-1 | TRBV5-1 | TRBD1 | NA | CASSPGQGLAQAFF | TGCGCCAGCAGCCCGGGACAGGGTCTCGCTCAAGCTTTCTTT
11 | TRBJ2-1 | TRBV6-2/TRBV6-3 | NA | NA | CASKGGNEQFF | TGTGCAAGCAAAGGGGGAAATGAGCAGTTCTTC
17 | TRBJ2-1 | TRBV4-3 | TRBD2 | few | CASSQEWRAGGRDEQFF | TGCGCCAGCAGCCAAGAGTGGAGGGCGGGAGGTCGCGATGAGCAGTTCTTC
14 | TRBJ1-5 | TRBV12-3/TRBV12-4 | NA | NA | CASSLWGADQPQHF | TGTGCCAGCAGTTTATGGGGGGCGGACCAGCCCCAGCATTTT
14 | TRBJ2-3 | TRBV7-6 | NA | NA | CASSLKNRADTQYF | TGTGCCAGCAGCTTAAAGAACCGGGCAGATACGCAGTATTTT
15 | TRBJ2-6 | TRBV12-3/TRBV12-4 | TRBD2 | NA | CASIPTGTSASSLTF | TGTGCCAGCATACCTACCGGGACTAGCGCCTCCAGTCTGACTTTC
12 | TRBJ1-3 | TRBV29-1 | NA | few | CSVEGTPNTIYF | TGCAGCGTTGAGGGGACACCGAACACCATATATTTT
15 | TRBJ1-5 | TRBV9 | NA | NA | CASSVDGYSNQPQHF | TGTGCCAGCAGCGTAGATGGGTATAGCAATCAGCCCCAGCATTTT
15 | TRBJ2-5 | TRBV11-2 | NA | few | CASSLDMGLQETQYF | TGTGCCAGCAGCTTAGATATGGGTCTTCAAGAGACCCAGTACTTC
16 | TRBJ2-3 | TRBV15 | TRBD2 | few | CATSSYLLAGTDTQYF | TGTGCCACCAGCAGCTACCTACTAGCGGGGACAGATACGCAGTATTTT
12 | TRBJ2-7 | TRBV20-1 | TRBD2 | many | CSARLAVYEQYF | TGCAGTGCTAGACTAGCGGTCTACGAGCAGTACTTC